These 8 T cell receptor beta chains were sequenced from one sample in a study of shared clonotypes between healthy human individuals. Sequenced by immunoSEQ multiplex PCR; TCRdb stores in-frame clones only, minus some. The sample records fewer than 2.5 million clones, roughly 93% being singletons. Sequencing used naive CD4+ T cells from PBMCs. Subset of the sample: CD45RA+ positively selected. These receptors all come from a man aged 18 to 29 in good health. Some clones in this sample may be carry-over from other donors' samples.

The chain joins TRBV28 to TRBJ2-6; D gene unclear. V was shortened by 6 bases and J by 2 bases, with 2 bases between the two germline ends. Germline-derived CDR1 and CDR2 are MDHEN and SYDVKM. This CDR3 contains 12 residues. CDR3 sequence reads: CASSPGANVLTF. The CDR3 DNA reads as TGTGCCAGCAGCCCTGGGGCCAACGTCCTGACTTTC. Supplemented by reference TRBV28 and TRBJ2-6, the full variable domain reads DVKVTQSSRYLVKRTGEKVFLECVQDMDHENMFWYRQDPGLGLRLIYFSYDVKMKEKGDIPEGYSVSREKKERFSLILESASTNQTSMYLCASSPGANVLTFGAGSRLTVL.

The rearrangement joins TRBV5-4 to TRBJ2-5; TRBD2 matches at 9 bases. In germline, CDR1 is SGHNT, CDR2 YYREEE (reference sequence). This CDR3 has 15 amino acids. J was trimmed by 1 base and V by 6 bases; bases with no gene match: 7. The CDR3 coding sequence is TGTGCCAGCAACCCGACTAGCGGTGTCCAAGAGACCCAGTACTTC. As protein: CASNPTSGVQETQYF. The full variable domain, its missing parts supplied by reference TRBV5-4 and TRBJ2-5, is ETGVTQSPTHLIKTRGQQVTLRCSSQSGHNTVSWYQQALGQGPQFIFQYYREEENGRGNFPPRFSGLQFPNYSSELNVNALELDDSALYLCASNPTSGVQETQYFGPGTRLLVL.

The chain joins TRBV18 to TRBJ2-7; 7 nucleotides line up with TRBD2. Germline V gene sequence: CDR1 KGHSH, CDR2 LQKENI. The CDR3 extends over 14 amino acids. Trimming at V came to 2 bases and at J to 2 bases, leaving 3 bases not matched to a gene. The CDR3 loop is CASSPTGGPYEQYF. In DNA, the CDR3 is TGTGCCAGCTCACCAACGGGGGGTCCCTACGAGCAGTACTTC.

The gene calls are TRBV7-6 and TRBJ2-3, with 9 bases lining up with TRBD2. Trimming took 5 bases from V and 3 from J; bases not matched to a gene: 18. The length of the CDR3 is 19 residues. Germline CDR1 and CDR2: SGHVS and FNYEAQ. The CDR3 sequence: CASSGTGPAEREVTDTQYF. The CDR3 DNA reads TGTGCCAGCAGCGGAACAGGGCCAGCGGAGCGGGAGGTAACAGATACGCAGTATTTT.

CDR3 in amino acids: CASRRESTYTEAFF. CDR3 bases: TGTGCCAGCAGGAGAGAATCCACGTACACTGAAGCTTTCTTT. V gene TRBV2 combines with J gene TRBJ1-1; D ambiguous. Germline V CDR1 and CDR2: SNHLY, FYNNEI. The length of the CDR3 is 14 residues. V gave up 6 bases and J gave up 3 bases, with 14 bases separating them.

The rearrangement links TRBV7-2 to TRBJ2-5; no firm D call. The V and J ends lost 5 bases and 5 bases respectively, with 15 bases between them. Germline V gene data show CDR1 as SGHTA and CDR2 as FQGNSA. There are 14 residues in the CDR3. As DNA, the CDR3 is TGTGCCAGCAGCACAGTCCTCCGGACGGAGACCCAGTACTTC. This sequence encodes CASSTVLRTETQYF.

The rearrangement joins TRBV28 to TRBJ2-1; 10 bases line up with TRBD1. J lost 7 bases, V lost 1 base, and 7 bases had no gene match. In germline, CDR1 is MDHEN, CDR2 SYDVKM. CDR3 length: 16 amino acids. The chain's CDR3 is CASSLYRTGGRNEQFF. CDR3 nucleotides: TGTGCCAGCAGTTTATATCGGACAGGGGGTAGGAATGAGCAGTTCTTC. The full variable domain, in which reference TRBV28 and TRBJ2-1 provide the parts outside the CDR3, is DVKVTQSSRYLVKRTGEKVFLECVQDMDHENMFWYRQDPGLGLRLIYFSYDVKMKEKGDIPEGYSVSREKKERFSLILESASTNQTSMYLCASSLYRTGGRNEQFFGPGTRLTVL.

The chain employs TRBV7-3 and TRBJ2-4; 11 bases align to TRBD2. The CDR3 covers 16 residues. Germline CDR1 is SGHTA and CDR2 is FQGTGA. V shed 5 bases, J shed 3 bases, and the junction held 6 bases outside the gene matches. The DNA for the CDR3 is TGTGCCAGCAGCGCGGGTCTAGCGGGAGGCAAAAACATTCAGTACTTC. It specifies CASSAGLAGGKNIQYF.